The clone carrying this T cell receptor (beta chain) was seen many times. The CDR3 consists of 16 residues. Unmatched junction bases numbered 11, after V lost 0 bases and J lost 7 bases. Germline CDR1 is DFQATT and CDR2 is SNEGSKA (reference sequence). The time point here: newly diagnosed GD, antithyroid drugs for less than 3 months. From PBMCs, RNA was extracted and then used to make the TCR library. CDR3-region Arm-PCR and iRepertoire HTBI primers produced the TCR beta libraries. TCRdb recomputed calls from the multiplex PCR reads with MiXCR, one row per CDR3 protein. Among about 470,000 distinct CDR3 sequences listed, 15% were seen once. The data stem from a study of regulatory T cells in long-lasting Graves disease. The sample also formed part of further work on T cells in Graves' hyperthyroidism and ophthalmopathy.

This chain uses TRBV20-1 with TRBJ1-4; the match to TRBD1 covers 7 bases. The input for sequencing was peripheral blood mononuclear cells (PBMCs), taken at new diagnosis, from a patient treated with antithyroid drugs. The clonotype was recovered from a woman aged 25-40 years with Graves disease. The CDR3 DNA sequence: TGCAGTGCTAGAGATCGTCAGGGGGGCGCGAGTGAAAAACTGTTTTTT. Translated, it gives CSARDRQGGASEKLFF.